This T cell receptor (beta chain) was recovered during a study of T cell changes during pregnancy in multiple sclerosis. CDR3 length: 12 residues. Trimming stripped 6 bases from V and 6 bases from J, with 8 bases between. Germline CDR1 and CDR2: SEHNR and FQNEAQ (reference sequence). TCRdb's copy holds only in-frame clones and misses some; the assay was immunoSEQ multiplex PCR. The repertoire consists of more than 40,000 clones, with roughly 93% occurring once and the leading ten covering roughly 4.7%. This receptor was obtained from a female donor with multiple sclerosis, enrolled in a pregnancy study. The sample here was CD8+ T cells from peripheral blood mononuclear cells, taken in the first trimester of pregnancy. The V call is TRBV7-9, the J call TRBJ1-4; D is unclear. The CDR3 spells CASRLQDEKLFF. In nucleotides, the CDR3 is TGTGCCAGCAGACTTCAGGATGAAAAACTGTTTTTT. Full variable domain (missing parts from reference TRBV7-9 and TRBJ1-4): DTGVSQNPRHKITKRGQNVTFRCDPISEHNRLYWYRQTLGQGPEFLTYFQNEAQLEKSRLLSDRFSAERPKGSFSTLEIQRTEQGDSAMYLCASRLQDEKLFFGSGTQLSVL.